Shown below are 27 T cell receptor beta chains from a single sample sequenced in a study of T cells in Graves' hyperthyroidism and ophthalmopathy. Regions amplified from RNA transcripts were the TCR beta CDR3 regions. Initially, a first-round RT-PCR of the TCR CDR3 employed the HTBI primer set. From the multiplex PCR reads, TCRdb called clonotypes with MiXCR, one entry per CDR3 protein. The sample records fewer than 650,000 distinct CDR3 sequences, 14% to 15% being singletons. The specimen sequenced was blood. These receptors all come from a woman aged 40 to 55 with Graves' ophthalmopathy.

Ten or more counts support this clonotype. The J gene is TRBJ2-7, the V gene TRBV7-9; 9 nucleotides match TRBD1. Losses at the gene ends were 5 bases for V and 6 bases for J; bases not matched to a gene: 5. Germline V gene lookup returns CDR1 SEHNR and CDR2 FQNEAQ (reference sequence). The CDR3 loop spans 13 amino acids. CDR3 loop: CASSATGGTEQYF. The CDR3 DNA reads TGTGCCAGCAGCGCAACAGGGGGCACCGAGCAGTACTTC.

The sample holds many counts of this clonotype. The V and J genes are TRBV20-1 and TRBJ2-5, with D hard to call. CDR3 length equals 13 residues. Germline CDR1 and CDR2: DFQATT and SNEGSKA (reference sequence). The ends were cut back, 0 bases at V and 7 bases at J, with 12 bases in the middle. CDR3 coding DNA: TGCAGTGCTAGAGAAGTGGCTAGTGGGACCCAGTACTTC. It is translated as CSAREVASGTQYF.

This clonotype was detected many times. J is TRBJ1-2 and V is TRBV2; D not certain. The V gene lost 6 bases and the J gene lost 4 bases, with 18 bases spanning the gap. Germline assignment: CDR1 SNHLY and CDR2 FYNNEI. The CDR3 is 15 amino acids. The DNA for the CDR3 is TGTGCCAGCAGGCAGGACTTTCATTCCCCCTATGGCTACACCTTC. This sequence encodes CASRQDFHSPYGYTF.

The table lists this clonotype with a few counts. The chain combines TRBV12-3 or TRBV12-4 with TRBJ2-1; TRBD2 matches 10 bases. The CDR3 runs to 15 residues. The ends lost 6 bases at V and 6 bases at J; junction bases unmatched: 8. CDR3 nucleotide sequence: TGTGCCAGCAGCCTCCTAGCGGGAGAACTCAATGAGCAGTTCTTC. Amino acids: CASSLLAGELNEQFF.

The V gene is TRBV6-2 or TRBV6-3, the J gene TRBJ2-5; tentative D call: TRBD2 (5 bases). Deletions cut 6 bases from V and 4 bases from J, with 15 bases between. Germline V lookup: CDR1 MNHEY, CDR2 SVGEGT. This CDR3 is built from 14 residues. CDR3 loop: CASSLGVTGETQYF. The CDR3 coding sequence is TGTGCCAGCAGCCTGGGAGTGACGGGAGAGACCCAGTACTTC.

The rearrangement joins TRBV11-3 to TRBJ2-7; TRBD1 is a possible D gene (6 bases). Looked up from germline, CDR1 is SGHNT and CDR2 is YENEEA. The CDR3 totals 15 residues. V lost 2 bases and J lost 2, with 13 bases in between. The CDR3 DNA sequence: TGTGCCAGCAGCTTACAGGGGTCCACCACCTACGAGCAGTACTTC. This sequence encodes CASSLQGSTTYEQYF.

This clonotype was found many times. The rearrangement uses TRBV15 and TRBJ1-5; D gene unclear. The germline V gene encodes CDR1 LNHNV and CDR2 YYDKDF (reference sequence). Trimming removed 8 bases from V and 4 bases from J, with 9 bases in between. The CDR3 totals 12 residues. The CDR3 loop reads CATARGNQPQHF. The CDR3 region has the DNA TGTGCCACCGCACGTGGGAATCAGCCCCAGCATTTT.

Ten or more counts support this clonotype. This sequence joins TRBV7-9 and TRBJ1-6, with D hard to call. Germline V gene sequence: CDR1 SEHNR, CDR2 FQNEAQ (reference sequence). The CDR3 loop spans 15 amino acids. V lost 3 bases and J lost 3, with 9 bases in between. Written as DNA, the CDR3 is TGTGCCAGCAGCTTCGAGAGTTACTATAATTCACCCCTCCACTTT. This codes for CASSFESYYNSPLHF.

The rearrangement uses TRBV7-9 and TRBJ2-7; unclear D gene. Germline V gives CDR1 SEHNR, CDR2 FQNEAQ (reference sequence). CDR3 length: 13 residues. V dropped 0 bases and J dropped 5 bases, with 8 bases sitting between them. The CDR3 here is CASSLASGHEQYF. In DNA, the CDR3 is TGTGCCAGCAGCTTAGCCTCCGGCCACGAGCAGTACTTC.

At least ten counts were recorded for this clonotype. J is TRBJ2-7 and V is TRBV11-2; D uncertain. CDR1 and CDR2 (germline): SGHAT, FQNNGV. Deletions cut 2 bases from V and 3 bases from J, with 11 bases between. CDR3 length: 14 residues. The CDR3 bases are TGTGCCAGCAGCTTACTCACAGAGAACTACGAGCAGTACTTC. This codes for CASSLLTENYEQYF.

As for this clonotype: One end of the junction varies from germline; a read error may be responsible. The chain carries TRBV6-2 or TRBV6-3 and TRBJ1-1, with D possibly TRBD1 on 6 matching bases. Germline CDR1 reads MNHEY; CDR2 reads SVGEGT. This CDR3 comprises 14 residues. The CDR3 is CASSRLQKQGEGVF. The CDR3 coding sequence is TGTGCCAGCAGTCGCCTCCAAAAACAGGGAGAGGGGGTCTTT.

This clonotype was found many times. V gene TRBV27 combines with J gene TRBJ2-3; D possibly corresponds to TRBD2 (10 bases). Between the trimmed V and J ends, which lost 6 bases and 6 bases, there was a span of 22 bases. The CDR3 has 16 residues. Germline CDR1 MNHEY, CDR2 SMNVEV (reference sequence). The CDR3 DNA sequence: TGTGCCAGCAGAATAGGGACTAGCGACAGGGGGGATACGCAGTATTTT. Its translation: CASRIGTSDRGDTQYF.

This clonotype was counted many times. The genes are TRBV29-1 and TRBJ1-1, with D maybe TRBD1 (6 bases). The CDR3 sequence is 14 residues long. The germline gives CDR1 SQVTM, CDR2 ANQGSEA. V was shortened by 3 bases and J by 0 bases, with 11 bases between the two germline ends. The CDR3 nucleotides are TGCAGCGTTGACGGGGGGGCACTGAACACTGAAGCTTTCTTT. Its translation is CSVDGGALNTEAFF.

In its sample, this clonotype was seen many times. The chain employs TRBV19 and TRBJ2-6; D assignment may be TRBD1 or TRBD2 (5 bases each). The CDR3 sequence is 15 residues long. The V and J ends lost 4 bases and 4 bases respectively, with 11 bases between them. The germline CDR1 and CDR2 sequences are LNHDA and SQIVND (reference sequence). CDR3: CASSKGSTGANVLTF. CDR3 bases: TGTGCCAGTAGTAAGGGGAGTACCGGGGCCAACGTCCTGACTTTC.

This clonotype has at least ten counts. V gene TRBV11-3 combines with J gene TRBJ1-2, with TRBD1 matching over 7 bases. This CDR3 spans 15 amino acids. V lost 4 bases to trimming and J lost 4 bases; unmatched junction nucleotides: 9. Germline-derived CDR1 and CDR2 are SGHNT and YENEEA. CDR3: CASSSHPTGSYGYTF. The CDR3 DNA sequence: TGTGCCAGCAGCTCCCACCCGACAGGGAGCTATGGCTACACCTTC.

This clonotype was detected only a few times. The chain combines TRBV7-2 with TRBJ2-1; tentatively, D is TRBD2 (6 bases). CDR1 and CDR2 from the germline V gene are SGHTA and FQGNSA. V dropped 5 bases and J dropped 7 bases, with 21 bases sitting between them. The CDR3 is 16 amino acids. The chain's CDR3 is CASSGTPHFLGNEQFF. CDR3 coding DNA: TGTGCCAGCAGCGGGACTCCTCACTTTTTAGGTAATGAGCAGTTCTTC. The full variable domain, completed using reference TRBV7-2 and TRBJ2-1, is GAGVSQSPSNKVTEKGKDVELRCDPISGHTALYWYRQSLGQGLEFLIYFQGNSAPDKSGLPSDRFSAERTGGSVSTLTIQRTQQEDSAVYLCASSGTPHFLGNEQFFGPGTRLTVL.

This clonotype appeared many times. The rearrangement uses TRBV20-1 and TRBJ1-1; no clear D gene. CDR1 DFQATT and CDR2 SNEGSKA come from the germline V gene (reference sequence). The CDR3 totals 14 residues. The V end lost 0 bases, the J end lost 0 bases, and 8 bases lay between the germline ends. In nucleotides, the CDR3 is TGCAGTGCTAGAGATAGTCAGCTGAACACTGAAGCTTTCTTT. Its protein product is CSARDSQLNTEAFF.

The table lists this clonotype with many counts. The CDR3 sequence: CASSYGGNTEAFF. The CDR3 coding sequence is TGTGCCAGCAGTTACGGGGGGAACACTGAAGCTTTCTTT. The rearrangement uses TRBV6-5 and TRBJ1-1; a possible D gene is TRBD1 (5 bases). The CDR3 is made up of 13 amino acids. Germline V lookup: CDR1 MNHEY, CDR2 SVGAGI. The V gene lost 2 bases and the J gene lost 1 base, with 5 bases spanning the gap.

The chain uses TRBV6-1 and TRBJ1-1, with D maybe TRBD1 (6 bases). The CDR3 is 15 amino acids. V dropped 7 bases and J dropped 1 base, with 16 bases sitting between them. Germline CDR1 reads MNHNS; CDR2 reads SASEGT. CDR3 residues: CASTPEGVRNTEAFF. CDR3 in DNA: TGTGCCAGCACCCCGGAGGGGGTACGGAACACTGAAGCTTTCTTT.

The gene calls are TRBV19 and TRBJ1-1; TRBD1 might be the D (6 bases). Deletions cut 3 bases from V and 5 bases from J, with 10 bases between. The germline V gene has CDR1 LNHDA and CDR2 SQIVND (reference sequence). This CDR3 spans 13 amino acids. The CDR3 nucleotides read TGTGCCAGTAGTATTCAGGGGTGGACTGAAGCTTTCTTT. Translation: CASSIQGWTEAFF.

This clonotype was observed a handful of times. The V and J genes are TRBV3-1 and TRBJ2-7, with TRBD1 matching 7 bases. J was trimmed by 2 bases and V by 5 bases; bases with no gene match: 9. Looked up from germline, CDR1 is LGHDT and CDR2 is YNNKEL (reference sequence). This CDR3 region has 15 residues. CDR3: CASSSGQWTAYEQYF. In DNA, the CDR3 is TGTGCCAGCAGCTCGGGACAGTGGACAGCCTACGAGCAGTACTTC.

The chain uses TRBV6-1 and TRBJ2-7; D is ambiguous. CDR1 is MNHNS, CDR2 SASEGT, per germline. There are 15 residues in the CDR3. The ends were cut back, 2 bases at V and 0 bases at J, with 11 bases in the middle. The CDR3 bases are TGTGCCAGCAGTGAACATTCGTCGCCCTCCTACGAGCAGTACTTC. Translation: CASSEHSSPSYEQYF.

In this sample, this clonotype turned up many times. The CDR3 coding sequence is TGTGCCAGCACGGGGGTCGCCTATGGCTACACCTTC. It translates to CASTGVAYGYTF. This chain uses TRBV9 with TRBJ1-2; a weak D match, TRBD1 (5 bases). Per germline, CDR1 SGDLS and CDR2 YYNGEE. Deletions cut 6 bases from V and 4 bases from J, with 10 bases between. CDR3 length equals 12 residues.

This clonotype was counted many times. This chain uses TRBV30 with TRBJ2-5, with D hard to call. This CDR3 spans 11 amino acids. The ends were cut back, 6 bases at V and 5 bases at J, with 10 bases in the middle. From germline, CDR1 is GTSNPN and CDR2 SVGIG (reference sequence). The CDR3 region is CACHQQETQYF. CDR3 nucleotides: TGTGCCTGCCACCAGCAGGAGACCCAGTACTTC.

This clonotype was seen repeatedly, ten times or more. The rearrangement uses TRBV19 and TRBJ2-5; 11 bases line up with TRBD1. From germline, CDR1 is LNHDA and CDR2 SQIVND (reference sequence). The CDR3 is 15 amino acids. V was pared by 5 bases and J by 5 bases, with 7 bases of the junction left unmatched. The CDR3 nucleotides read TGTGCCAGTAGTCCGAGGACAGGGGGCGATGAGACCCAGTACTTC. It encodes CASSPRTGGDETQYF. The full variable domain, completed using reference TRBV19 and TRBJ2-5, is DGGITQSPKYLFRKEGQNVTLSCEQNLNHDAMYWYRQDPGQGLRLIYYSQIVNDFQKGDIAEGYSVSREKKESFPLTVTSAQKNPTAFYLCASSPRTGGDETQYFGPGTRLLVL.

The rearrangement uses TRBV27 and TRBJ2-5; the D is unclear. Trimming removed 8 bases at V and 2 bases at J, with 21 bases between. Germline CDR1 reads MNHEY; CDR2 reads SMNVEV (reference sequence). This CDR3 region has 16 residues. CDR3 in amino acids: CASLRRAGSGQETQYF. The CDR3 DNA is TGTGCCAGCCTGCGACGGGCAGGATCCGGGCAAGAGACCCAGTACTTC.

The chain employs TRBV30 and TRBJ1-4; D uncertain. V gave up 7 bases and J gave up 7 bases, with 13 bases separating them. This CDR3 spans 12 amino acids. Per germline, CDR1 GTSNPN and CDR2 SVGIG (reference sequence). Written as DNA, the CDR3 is TGTGCCTACCAACTGGAGGGTGAAAAACTGTTTTTT. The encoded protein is CAYQLEGEKLFF.